A selection of T cell receptor beta chains follows, all from one sample in a study of a mutant IDH1 vaccine in newly diagnosed glioma. Sequencing used immunoSEQ multiplex PCR; TCRdb keeps in-frame clones, though not all of them. This sample yields tens of thousands of clones, of which roughly 61% are seen a single time; under 5.5% belongs to the top ten. Their target antigens are unknown. The sequencing here drew on peripheral blood mononuclear cells (PBMCs), taken from a glioma patient whose treatment included an IDH1 peptide vaccine. The source is a middle-aged man with glioma. Some clones in this sample may be carry-over from other donors' samples. Both conserved end residues are part of each CDR3. The D gene is left open where the match is weak. A row's size may be missing; if present it is once, few, many or a size class.

>few|TRBD1|15|TRBV10-2|TRBJ1-6
TGCGCCAGCACCCCTACGGGACAGGGCTTGTCACCCCTCCACTTT
CASTPTGQGLSPLHF
>NA|NA|13|TRBV5-4|TRBJ2-5
TGTGCCAGCAGCTTAAACACCCAAGAGACCCAGTACTTC
CASSLNTQETQYF
>NA|NA|18|TRBV10-1|TRBJ2-6
TGCGCCAGCACCGGAAAGGGGGGGGCCCGCTCTGGGGCCAACGTCCTGACTTTC
CASTGKGGARSGANVLTF
>NA|NA|12|TRBV7-6|TRBJ1-1
TGTGCCAGCAGCCGAGGCAACACTGAAGCTTTCTTT
CASSRGNTEAFF
>NA|NA|16|TRBV14|TRBJ2-7
TGTGCCAGCAGCCCCAGGGGTCAACTAACCAACTACGAGCAGTACTTC
CASSPRGQLTNYEQYF
>NA|NA|13|TRBV27|TRBJ2-7
TGTGCCAGCAGTTCCAGGGGGGGGTCCGAGCAGTACTTC
CASSSRGGSEQYF
>once|NA|15|TRBV5-1|TRBJ2-4
TGCGCCAGCAGCTTGGTAGGGGGGCCCTCGAACATTCAGTACTTC
CASSLVGGPSNIQYF
>NA|NA|15|TRBV18|TRBJ1-1
TGTGCCAGCTCACCTGGCCTTTATGGGAACGCTGAAGCTTTCTTT
CASSPGLYGNAEAFF
>NA|NA|12|TRBV18|TRBJ2-2
TGTGCCAGCACTCCTACAACCGGGGAGCTGTTTTTT
CASTPTTGELFF
>NA|TRBD1|14|TRBV7-9|TRBJ2-5
TGTGCCAGCAGCCCGTCGACAGGGGAAGAGACCCAGTACTTC
CASSPSTGEETQYF
>NA|NA|17|TRBV5-5|TRBJ2-6
TGTGCCAGCAGCTTTCAGGGCGCCTTCTCTGGGGCCAACGTCCTGACTTTC
CASSFQGAFSGANVLTF
>once|NA|12|TRBV10-3|TRBJ2-5
TGTGCCATCAGTACTACAGAAGAGACCCAGTACTTC
CAISTTEETQYF
>NA|TRBD2|17|TRBV6-1|TRBJ2-1
TGTGCCAGCAGTGTCCACCCCTTAGCGGGGGAGATCAATGAGCAGTTCTTC
CASSVHPLAGEINEQFF
>NA|NA|16|TRBV5-8|TRBJ1-5
TGTGCCAGCAGCTTGTCGCAGGGCGGGGTGTTTCAGCCCCAGCATTTT
CASSLSQGGVFQPQHF
>NA|TRBD2|17|TRBV14|TRBJ2-2
TGTGCCAGCAGCCAAGGACACAGCGGGGCTAACACCGGGGAGCTGTTTTTT
CASSQGHSGANTGELFF
>few|NA|13|TRBV7-6|TRBJ2-7
TGTGCCAGCAGCCCCCAGGACGGCTACGAGCAGTACTTC
CASSPQDGYEQYF
>once|TRBD2|14|TRBV11-2|TRBJ2-7
TGTGCCAGCAGCCTCGCGGGGGGTGTTGGGGAGCAGTACTTC
CASSLAGGVGEQYF
>NA|TRBD1|16|TRBV7-9|TRBJ1-5
TGTGCCAGCAGCCGATCCGGGACAGAGCAGAATCAGCCCCAGCATTTT
CASSRSGTEQNQPQHF
>NA|NA|13|TRBV2|TRBJ1-5
TGTGCCAGCGGCAGGGAAAGCAATCAGCCCCAGCATTTT
CASGRESNQPQHF
>NA|NA|14|TRBV13|TRBJ2-5
TGTGCCAGCAGCTCCCGCCCGTACCAAGAGACCCAGTACTTC
CASSSRPYQETQYF